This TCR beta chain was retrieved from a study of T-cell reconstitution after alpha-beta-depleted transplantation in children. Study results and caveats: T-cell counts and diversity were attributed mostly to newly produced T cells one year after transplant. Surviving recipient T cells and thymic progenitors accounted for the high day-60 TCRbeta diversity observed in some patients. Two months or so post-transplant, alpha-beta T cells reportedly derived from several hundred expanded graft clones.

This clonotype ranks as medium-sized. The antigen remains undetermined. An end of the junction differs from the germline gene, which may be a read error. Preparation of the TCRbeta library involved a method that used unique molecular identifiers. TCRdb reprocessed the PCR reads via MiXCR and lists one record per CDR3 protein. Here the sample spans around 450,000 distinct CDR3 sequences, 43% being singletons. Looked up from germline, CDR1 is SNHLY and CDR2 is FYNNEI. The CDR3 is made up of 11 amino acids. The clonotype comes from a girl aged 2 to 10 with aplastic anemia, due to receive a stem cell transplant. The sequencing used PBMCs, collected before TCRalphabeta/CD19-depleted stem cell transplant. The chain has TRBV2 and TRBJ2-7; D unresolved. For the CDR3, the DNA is TGTGCCAGTGCCGGGTCGTACGCGCAGTACTTC. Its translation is CASAGSYAQYF.